Below, 24 T cell receptor beta chains from the same sample are listed, as sequenced in a study of T cell repertoires in cytomegalovirus infection. TCRdb re-called the reads through MiXCR, storing one row per CDR3 protein. The sample holds some 240,000 distinct CDR3 sequences, about 18% seen once. The specimen sequenced was CD8+ T cells from PBMCs. The receptors shown here come from a human donor in good health (CMV status not recorded). Some clones in this sample may be carry-over from other donors' samples.

The J gene is TRBJ2-1, the V gene TRBV5-4, with 10 bases that match TRBD2. V lost 3 bases to trimming and J lost 7 bases; unmatched junction nucleotides: 10. The V gene's germline CDR1 is SGHNT and CDR2 YYREEE (reference sequence). CDR3 length equals 16 residues. CDR3 sequence: CASSSTYGLAANEQFF. For the CDR3, the DNA is TGTGCCAGCAGCTCAACCTACGGACTAGCGGCTAATGAGCAGTTCTTC. The full variable domain, with the rest looked up from reference TRBV5-4 and TRBJ2-1, is ETGVTQSPTHLIKTRGQQVTLRCSSQSGHNTVSWYQQALGQGPQFIFQYYREEENGRGNFPPRFSGLQFPNYSSELNVNALELDDSALYLCASSSTYGLAANEQFFGPGTRLTVL.

The chain uses TRBV27 and TRBJ1-5; TRBD1 matches 7 bases. The germline CDR1 and CDR2 sequences are MNHEY and SMNVEV (reference sequence). Trimming cost V 5 bases and J 9 bases; bases outside gene matches: 13. The CDR3 extends over 15 amino acids. The CDR3 region is CASSVNRGSLWPQHF. The DNA of the CDR3 is TGTGCCAGCAGTGTCAACAGGGGTAGCTTATGGCCCCAGCATTTT.

This clonotype turned up a few times. The chain couples TRBV6-2 or TRBV6-3 to TRBJ1-1; 7 bases agree with TRBD1. CDR1 and CDR2 (germline): MNHEY, SVGEGT. The length of the CDR3 is 14 residues. The V gene end was trimmed by 0 bases and the J gene end by 7 bases; junction bases not matched to a gene: 5. CDR3 in amino acids: CASSYSTGSIEAFF. DNA for the CDR3: TGTGCCAGCAGTTACTCGACAGGGAGTATTGAAGCTTTCTTT.

This clonotype occurred many times. The chain employs TRBV7-8 and TRBJ1-1, with D hard to call. The CDR3 is made up of 17 amino acids. The germline V and J ends were trimmed by 5 bases and 1 base, with 20 bases remaining between them. The germline CDR1 and CDR2 sequences are SGHVS and FQNEAQ. The DNA for the CDR3 is TGTGCCAGCAGCCCGGGCTGGAAGAGTTCCGAGAACACTGAAGCTTTCTTT. Encoded protein: CASSPGWKSSENTEAFF.

The chain is built from TRBV6-1 and TRBJ1-1; TRBD1 might be the D (5 bases). Germline lookup yields CDR1 MNHNS and CDR2 SASEGT. Between the trimmed V and J ends, which lost 2 bases and 2 bases, there was a span of 9 bases. CDR3 size: 14 residues. CDR3: CASSEYQGNTEAFF. In DNA, the CDR3 is TGTGCCAGCAGTGAATACCAGGGTAACACTGAAGCTTTCTTT.

This chain uses TRBV19 with TRBJ2-7; the match to TRBD1 covers 8 bases. The junction had 11 bases not matched to a gene; V was cut back by 5 bases and J by 2 bases. The CDR3 has 16 amino acids. Looked up from germline, CDR1 is LNHDA and CDR2 is SQIVND (reference sequence). CDR3 in amino acids: CASSPGGQEAPYEQYF. The CDR3 nucleotides are TGTGCCAGTAGTCCCGGGGGACAGGAGGCCCCCTACGAGCAGTACTTC.

This clonotype was seen a handful of times. The chain has TRBV6-6 and TRBJ1-2; D gene unclear. With 2 bases removed from V and 4 bases from J, the gap between germline ends came to 8 bases. Germline CDR1 is MNHNY and CDR2 is SVGAGI (reference sequence). The CDR3 length is 13 residues. DNA for the CDR3: TGTGCCAGCAGTTACCCTGTTGGCTATGGCTACACCTTC. Amino acid sequence: CASSYPVGYGYTF.

This clonotype was counted only a few times. The chain couples TRBV6-2 or TRBV6-3 to TRBJ2-2, with D unresolved. Germline CDR1 is MNHEY and CDR2 is SVGEGT. Trimming pared 2 bases from V and 2 bases from J, leaving 12 bases between. CDR3 size: 16 residues. CDR3 protein: CASSYGLSQNTGELFF. The CDR3 nucleotides read TGTGCCAGCAGTTACGGATTAAGCCAAAACACCGGGGAGCTGTTTTTT.

This clonotype was seen just once. The chain combines TRBV7-9 with TRBJ2-3; TRBD1 matches at 9 bases. Germline CDR1 SEHNR, CDR2 FQNEAQ (reference sequence). The CDR3 has 15 residues. V gave up 4 bases and J gave up 3 bases; unmatched junction bases: 5. CDR3 loop: CASSSQDRGTDTQYF. CDR3 coding DNA: TGTGCCAGCAGCTCCCAGGACAGGGGAACAGATACGCAGTATTTT.

The sample holds a few counts of this clonotype. V gene TRBV6-2 or TRBV6-3 combines with J gene TRBJ2-5; D not resolved. V shed 2 bases and J shed 0 bases, with 10 bases lying between them. Germline loops: CDR1 MNHEY, CDR2 SVGEGT. The CDR3 totals 15 residues. The CDR3 coding sequence is TGTGCCAGCAGTTACACGGGCCCTAACCAAGAGACCCAGTACTTC. Translation: CASSYTGPNQETQYF.

In its sample, this clonotype was seen many times. V and J are TRBV11-2 and TRBJ1-3; 10 bases line up with TRBD1. The CDR3 length is 16 residues. Germline V CDR1 and CDR2: SGHAT, FQNNGV. The junction had 7 bases not matched to a gene; V was cut back by 4 bases and J by 4 bases. The CDR3 sequence is CASSYPGQGGGNTIYF. DNA of the CDR3: TGTGCCAGCAGCTACCCTGGACAGGGGGGCGGAAACACCATATATTTT.

This clonotype has only a few counts. In DNA, the CDR3 is TGTGCCAGCAGCTTGAGTAGCGGGCTCAGGAGAGAGACCCAGTACTTC. It is translated as CASSLSSGLRRETQYF. The genes are TRBV5-6 and TRBJ2-5; 7 nucleotides line up with TRBD2. Germline V gene lookup returns CDR1 SGHDT and CDR2 YYEEEE. Losses at the gene ends were 1 base for V and 4 bases for J; bases not matched to a gene: 10. This CDR3 region has 16 residues.

V gene TRBV5-1 combines with J gene TRBJ2-2; TRBD2 agrees at 10 bases. The CDR3 is 17 amino acids. Germline V lookup: CDR1 SGHRS, CDR2 YFSETQ. The V segment lost 4 bases and the J segment 2 bases; nucleotides outside the gene matches: 8. CDR3 amino acids: CASSREGLAANTGELFF. In DNA, the CDR3 is TGCGCCAGCAGCCGGGAAGGACTAGCGGCCAACACCGGGGAGCTGTTTTTT.

Only a few counts were recorded for this clonotype. The chain joins TRBV27 to TRBJ2-5; possibly TRBD2 for D (6 bases). CDR3 length equals 13 residues. Germline CDR1 reads MNHEY; CDR2 reads SMNVEV (reference sequence). V was cut by 2 bases and J by 5 bases, with 9 bases left in between. The CDR3 DNA is TGTGCCAGCAGTTTAGGGAGGAGGGAGACCCAGTACTTC. Residues: CASSLGRRETQYF.

This clonotype came up a few times. This chain links TRBV7-9 with TRBJ1-2, with TRBD1 as a possible D gene (5 bases). Germline V gene lookup returns CDR1 SEHNR and CDR2 FQNEAQ (reference sequence). The V and J ends lost 8 bases and 6 bases respectively, with 22 bases between them. This CDR3 contains 15 residues. The CDR3 nucleotides are TGTGCCAGCGACCGAACCCTGGGGGGACCGGATGGCTACACCTTC. It encodes CASDRTLGGPDGYTF.

This rearrangement joins TRBV6-1 to TRBJ1-2; TRBD1 is a possible D gene (6 bases). The CDR3 is 14 amino acids. The V and J ends lost 0 bases and 4 bases respectively, with 9 bases between them. In germline, CDR1 is MNHNS, CDR2 SASEGT. The CDR3, as DNA: TGTGCCAGCAGTGAAGCCGGACAGAGCTATGGCTACACCTTC. It translates to CASSEAGQSYGYTF.

The J gene is TRBJ2-5, the V gene TRBV6-5, with 8 bases that match TRBD2. Per the germline V gene, CDR1 is MNHEY and CDR2 is SVGAGI. The V gene end was trimmed by 0 bases and the J gene end by 3 bases; junction bases not matched to a gene: 6. The CDR3 has 16 residues. The CDR3 bases are TGTGCCAGCAGTTACTCGATGGTAGCGGGGAAAGAGACCCAGTACTTC. Residues: CASSYSMVAGKETQYF.

This clonotype was detected only a few times. This chain links TRBV7-9 with TRBJ2-7; D might be TRBD2 (5 bases). The CDR3 totals 15 residues. Germline V gene sequence: CDR1 SEHNR, CDR2 FQNEAQ (reference sequence). V was trimmed by 3 bases and J by 2 bases, leaving 14 bases between them. The CDR3 loop is CASSFRLGETYEQYF. The DNA of the CDR3 is TGTGCCAGCAGCTTCCGACTCGGGGAAACCTACGAGCAGTACTTC.

This clonotype has just a few counts. The chain is built from TRBV24-1 and TRBJ2-1; TRBD2 matches at 7 bases. The V and J ends lost 3 bases and 0 bases, in that order; junction bases with no gene match: 1. CDR1 and CDR2 (germline): KGHDR, SFDVKD. The CDR3 has 15 residues. In DNA, the CDR3 is TGTGCCACCAGTGATCGGACTAGCTCCTACAATGAGCAGTTCTTC. Protein sequence: CATSDRTSSYNEQFF.

The genes are TRBV7-9 and TRBJ2-2; the D gene is possibly TRBD1 (6 bases). The V and J ends lost 6 bases and 1 base respectively, with 12 bases between them. CDR3 length equals 15 residues. Germline V CDR1 and CDR2: SEHNR, FQNEAQ (reference sequence). This chain's CDR3 is CASRKSGQNTGELFF. The CDR3 DNA reads as TGTGCCAGCAGGAAATCGGGACAGAACACCGGGGAGCTGTTTTTT.

This clonotype has only a few counts. J is TRBJ2-6 and V is TRBV20-1, with a tentative D call TRBD2 (5 bases). V lost 0 bases and J 2 bases, leaving 8 bases between the germline ends. The germline V gene has CDR1 DFQATT and CDR2 SNEGSKA (reference sequence). This CDR3 is built from 15 residues. The CDR3 DNA reads TGCAGTGCTAGAGATCGGGAAGCTGGGGCCAACGTCCTGACTTTC. Translating it yields CSARDREAGANVLTF.

This clonotype was observed a handful of times. The CDR3, as DNA: TGCAGTGCTAATGGCAGGGAACCGGGAACCGTCGTTTACGAGCAGTACTTC. Translated: CSANGREPGTVVYEQYF. V is TRBV20-1 and J is TRBJ2-7; possibly TRBD1 or TRBD2 for D (5 bases each). This CDR3 comprises 17 residues. CDR1 and CDR2 (germline): DFQATT, SNEGSKA (reference sequence). Deletions cut 4 bases from V and 4 bases from J, with 26 bases between.

This sequence joins TRBV3-1 and TRBJ2-7, with no clear D. Germline V gives CDR1 LGHDT, CDR2 YNNKEL (reference sequence). V lost 1 base, J lost 6 bases, and 7 bases lay in between. The CDR3 runs 12 residues. This chain's CDR3 is CASSQGLIEQYF. CDR3 nucleotide sequence: TGTGCCAGCAGCCAAGGTCTAATCGAGCAGTACTTC.

The chain uses TRBV4-3 and TRBJ2-3; 15 bases align to TRBD2. CDR1 and CDR2 from the germline V gene are LGHNA and YSLEER. Unmatched junction bases numbered 15, after V lost 0 bases and J lost 2 bases. The CDR3 has 22 residues. The CDR3 loop reads CASSQDTFPGLAGGQLTDTQYF. In nucleotides, the CDR3 is TGCGCCAGCAGCCAAGATACATTTCCGGGACTAGCGGGGGGCCAACTCACAGATACGCAGTATTTT.